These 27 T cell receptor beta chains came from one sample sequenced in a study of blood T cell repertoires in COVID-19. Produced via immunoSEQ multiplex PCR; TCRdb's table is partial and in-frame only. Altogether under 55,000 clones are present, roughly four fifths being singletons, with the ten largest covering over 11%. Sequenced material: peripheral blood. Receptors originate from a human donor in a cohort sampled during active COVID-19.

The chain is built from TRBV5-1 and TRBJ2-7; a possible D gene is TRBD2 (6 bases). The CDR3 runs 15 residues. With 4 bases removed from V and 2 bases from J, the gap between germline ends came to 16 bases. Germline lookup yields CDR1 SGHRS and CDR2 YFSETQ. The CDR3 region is CASSRIPGETYEQYF. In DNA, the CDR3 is TGCGCCAGCAGCCGGATTCCGGGGGAGACCTACGAGCAGTACTTC.

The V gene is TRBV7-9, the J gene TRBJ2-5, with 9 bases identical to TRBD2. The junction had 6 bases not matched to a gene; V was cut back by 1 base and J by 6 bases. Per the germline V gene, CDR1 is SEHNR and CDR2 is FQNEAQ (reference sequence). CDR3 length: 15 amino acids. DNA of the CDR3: TGTGCCAGCAGCTTAGGGACTAGCGTAATAAAGACCCAGTACTTC. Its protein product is CASSLGTSVIKTQYF.

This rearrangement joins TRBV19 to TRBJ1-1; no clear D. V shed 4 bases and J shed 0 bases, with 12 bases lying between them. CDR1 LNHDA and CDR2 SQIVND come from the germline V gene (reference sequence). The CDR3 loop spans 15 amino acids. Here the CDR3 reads CASSTPLQLNTEAFF. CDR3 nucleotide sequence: TGTGCCAGTAGTACCCCGCTACAGTTGAACACTGAAGCTTTCTTT.

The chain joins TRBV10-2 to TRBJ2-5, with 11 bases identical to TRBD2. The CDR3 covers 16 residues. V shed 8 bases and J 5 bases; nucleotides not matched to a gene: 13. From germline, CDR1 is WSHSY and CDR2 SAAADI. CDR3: CASWPTSGDPGETQYF. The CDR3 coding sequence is TGCGCCAGCTGGCCGACTAGCGGGGACCCGGGGGAGACCCAGTACTTC.

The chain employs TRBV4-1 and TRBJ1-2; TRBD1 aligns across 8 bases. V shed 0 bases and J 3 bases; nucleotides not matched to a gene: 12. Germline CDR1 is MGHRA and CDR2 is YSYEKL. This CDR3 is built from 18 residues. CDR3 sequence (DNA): TGCGCCAGCAGCCAAGACGGGAACCTGGGACAGGTAGACTATGGCTACACCTTC. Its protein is CASSQDGNLGQVDYGYTF.

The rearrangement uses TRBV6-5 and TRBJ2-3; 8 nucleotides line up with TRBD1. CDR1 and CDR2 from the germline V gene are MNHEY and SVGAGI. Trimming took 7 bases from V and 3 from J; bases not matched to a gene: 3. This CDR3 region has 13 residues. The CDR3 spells CASKGQGTDTQYF. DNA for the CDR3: TGTGCCAGCAAAGGACAGGGTACAGATACGCAGTATTTT.

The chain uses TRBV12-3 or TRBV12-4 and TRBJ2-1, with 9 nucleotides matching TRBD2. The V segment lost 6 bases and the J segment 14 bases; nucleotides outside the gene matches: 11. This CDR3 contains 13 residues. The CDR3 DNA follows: TGTGCCAGCAGGTCCCCTCTGAGCGGGAGGAAGTTCTTC. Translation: CASRSPLSGRKFF.

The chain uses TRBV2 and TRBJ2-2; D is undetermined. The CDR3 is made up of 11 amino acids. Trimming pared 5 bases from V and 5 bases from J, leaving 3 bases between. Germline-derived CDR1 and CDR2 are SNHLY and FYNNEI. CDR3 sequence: CASSLTGELFF. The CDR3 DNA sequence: TGTGCCAGCAGTTTAACCGGGGAGCTGTTTTTT.

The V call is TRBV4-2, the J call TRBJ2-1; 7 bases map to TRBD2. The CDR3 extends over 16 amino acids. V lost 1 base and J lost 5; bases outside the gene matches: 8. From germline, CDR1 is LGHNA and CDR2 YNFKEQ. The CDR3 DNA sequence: TGTGCCAGCAGCCAAGGATCGTCGGGAGGTCACAATGAGCAGTTCTTC. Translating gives CASSQGSSGGHNEQFF.

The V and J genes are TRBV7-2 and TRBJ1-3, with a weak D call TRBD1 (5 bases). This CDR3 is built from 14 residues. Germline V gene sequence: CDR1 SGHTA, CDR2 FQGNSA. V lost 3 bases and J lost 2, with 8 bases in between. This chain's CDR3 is CASSLAGPGNTIYF. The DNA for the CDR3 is TGTGCCAGCAGCTTGGCAGGGCCTGGAAACACCATATATTTT. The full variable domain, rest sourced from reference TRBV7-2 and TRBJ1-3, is GAGVSQSPSNKVTEKGKDVELRCDPISGHTALYWYRQSLGQGLEFLIYFQGNSAPDKSGLPSDRFSAERTGGSVSTLTIQRTQQEDSAVYLCASSLAGPGNTIYFGEGSWLTVV.

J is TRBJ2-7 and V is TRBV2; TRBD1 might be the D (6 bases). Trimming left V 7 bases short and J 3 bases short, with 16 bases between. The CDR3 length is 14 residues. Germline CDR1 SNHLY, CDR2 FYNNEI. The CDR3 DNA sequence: TGTGCCAGCACCCCGGACAGAGATAACTACGAGCAGTACTTC. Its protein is CASTPDRDNYEQYF.

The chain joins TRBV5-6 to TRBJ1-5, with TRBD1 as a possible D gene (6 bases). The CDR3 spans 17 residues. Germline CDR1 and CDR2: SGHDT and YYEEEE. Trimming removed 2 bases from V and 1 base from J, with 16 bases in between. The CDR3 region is CASSLWAGDLSNQPQHF. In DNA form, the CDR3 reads TGTGCCAGCAGCTTATGGGCAGGGGACCTGAGCAATCAGCCCCAGCATTTT.

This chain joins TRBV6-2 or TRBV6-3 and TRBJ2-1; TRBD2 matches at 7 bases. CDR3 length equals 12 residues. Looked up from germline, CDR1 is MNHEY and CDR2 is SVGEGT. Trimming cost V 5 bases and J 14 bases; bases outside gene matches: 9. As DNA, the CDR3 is TGTGCCAGCAGTACATTGGGACTACTAAAGTTCTTC. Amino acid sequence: CASSTLGLLKFF.

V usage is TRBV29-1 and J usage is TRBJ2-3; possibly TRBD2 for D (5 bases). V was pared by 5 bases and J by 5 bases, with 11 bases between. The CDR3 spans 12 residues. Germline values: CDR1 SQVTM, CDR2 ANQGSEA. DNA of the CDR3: TGCAGCGTTAGGGAGCTAATAGATACGCAGTATTTT. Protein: CSVRELIDTQYF.

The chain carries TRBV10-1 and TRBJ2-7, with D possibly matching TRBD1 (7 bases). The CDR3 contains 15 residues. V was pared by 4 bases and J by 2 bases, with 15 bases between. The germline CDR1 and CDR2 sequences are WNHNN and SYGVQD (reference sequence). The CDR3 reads CASSVFGGGPYEQYF. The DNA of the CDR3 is TGCGCCAGCAGTGTATTCGGAGGGGGCCCCTACGAGCAGTACTTC.

The CDR3 loop is CASSLSSPTDTQYF. The DNA for the CDR3 is TGCGCCAGCAGCCTTTCGAGTCCGACAGATACGCAGTATTTT. The chain joins TRBV5-1 to TRBJ2-3, with D unclear. The CDR3 length is 14 residues. V dropped 4 bases and J dropped 3 bases, with 12 bases sitting between them. Germline V gene sequence: CDR1 SGHRS, CDR2 YFSETQ.

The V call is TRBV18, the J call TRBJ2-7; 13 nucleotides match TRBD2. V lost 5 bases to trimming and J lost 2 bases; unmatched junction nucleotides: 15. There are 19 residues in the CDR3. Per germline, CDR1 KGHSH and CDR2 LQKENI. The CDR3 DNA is TGTGCCAGCTCATCCTCACTAGCGGGAGGGCCCTCCGCGGCCTACGAGCAGTACTTC. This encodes CASSSSLAGGPSAAYEQYF. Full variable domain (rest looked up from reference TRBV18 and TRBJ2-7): NAGVMQNPRHLVRRRGQEARLRCSPMKGHSHVYWYRQLPEEGLKFMVYLQKENIIDESGMPKERFSAEFPKEGPSILRIQQVVRGDSAAYFCASSSSLAGGPSAAYEQYFGPGTRLTVT.

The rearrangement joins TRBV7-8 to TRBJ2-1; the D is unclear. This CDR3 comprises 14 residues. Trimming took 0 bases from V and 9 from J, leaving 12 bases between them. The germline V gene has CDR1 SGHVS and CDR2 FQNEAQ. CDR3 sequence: CASSLAWVRSEQFF. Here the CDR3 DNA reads TGTGCCAGCAGCTTAGCTTGGGTGAGGAGTGAGCAGTTCTTC.

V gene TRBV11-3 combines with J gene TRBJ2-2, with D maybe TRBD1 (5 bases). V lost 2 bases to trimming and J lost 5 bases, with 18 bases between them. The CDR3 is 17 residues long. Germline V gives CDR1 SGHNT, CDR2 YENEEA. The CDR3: CASSLIPDSITTGELFF. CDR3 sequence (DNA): TGTGCCAGCAGCTTAATCCCCGACAGTATTACGACCGGGGAGCTGTTTTTT.

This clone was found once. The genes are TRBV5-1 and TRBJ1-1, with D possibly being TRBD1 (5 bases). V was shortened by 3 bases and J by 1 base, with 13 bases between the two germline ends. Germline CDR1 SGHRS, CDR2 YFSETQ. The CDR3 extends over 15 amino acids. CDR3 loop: CASSSMGGRNTEAFF. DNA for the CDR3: TGCGCCAGCAGCTCAATGGGGGGGAGGAACACTGAAGCTTTCTTT.

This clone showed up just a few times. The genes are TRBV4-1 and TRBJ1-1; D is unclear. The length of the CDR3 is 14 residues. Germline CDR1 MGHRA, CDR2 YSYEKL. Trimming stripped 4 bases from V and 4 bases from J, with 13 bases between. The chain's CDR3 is CASSPTGVRTEAFF. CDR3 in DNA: TGCGCCAGCAGCCCTACCGGGGTTCGCACTGAAGCTTTCTTT.

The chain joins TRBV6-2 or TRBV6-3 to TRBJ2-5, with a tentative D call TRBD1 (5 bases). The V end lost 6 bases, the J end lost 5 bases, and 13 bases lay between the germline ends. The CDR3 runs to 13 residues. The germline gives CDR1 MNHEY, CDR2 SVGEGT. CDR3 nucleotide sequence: TGTGCCAGCAGCCCTGGACACTTGGAGACCCAGTACTTC. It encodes CASSPGHLETQYF.

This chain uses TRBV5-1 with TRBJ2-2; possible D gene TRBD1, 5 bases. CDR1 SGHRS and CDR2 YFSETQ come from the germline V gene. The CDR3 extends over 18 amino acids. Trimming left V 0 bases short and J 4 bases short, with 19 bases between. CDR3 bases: TGCGCCAGCAGCTTGGGACAGACTTCGGCCCGAAGCACCGGGGAGCTGTTTTTT. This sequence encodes CASSLGQTSARSTGELFF.

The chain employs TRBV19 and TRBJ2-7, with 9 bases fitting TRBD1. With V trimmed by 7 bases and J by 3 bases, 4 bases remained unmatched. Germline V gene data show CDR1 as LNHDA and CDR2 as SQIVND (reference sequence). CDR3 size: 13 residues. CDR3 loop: CASTTGQGYEQYF. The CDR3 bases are TGTGCCAGTACTACGGGACAGGGCTACGAGCAGTACTTC.

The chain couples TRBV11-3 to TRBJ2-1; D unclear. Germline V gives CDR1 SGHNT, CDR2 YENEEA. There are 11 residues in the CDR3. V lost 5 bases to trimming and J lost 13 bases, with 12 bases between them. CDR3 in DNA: TGTGCCAGCAGCCCAAGACTGGTCCAGTTCTTC. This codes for CASSPRLVQFF.

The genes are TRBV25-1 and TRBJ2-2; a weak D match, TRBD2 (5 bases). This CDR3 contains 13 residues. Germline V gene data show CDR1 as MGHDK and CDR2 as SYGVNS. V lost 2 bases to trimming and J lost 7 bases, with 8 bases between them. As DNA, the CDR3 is TGTGCCAGCAGTGAACGGAGGAGCGGGGAGCTGTTTTTT. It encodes CASSERRSGELFF.

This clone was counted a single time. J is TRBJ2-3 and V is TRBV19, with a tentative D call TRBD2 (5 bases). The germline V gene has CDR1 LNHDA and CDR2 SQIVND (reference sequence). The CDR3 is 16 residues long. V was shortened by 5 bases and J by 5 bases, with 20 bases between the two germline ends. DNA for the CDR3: TGTGCCAGTAGTGCTCCGGGCGCCATGGGAGTAGATACGCAGTATTTT. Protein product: CASSAPGAMGVDTQYF.